This entry is about one T cell receptor beta chain. Antigen: not known. These data are taken from a study of shared clonotypes between healthy human individuals. Study at large: Participating donors consisted of two women and a few men aged 18 to 49. Study findings and constraints: Enrolling few donors narrowed the genetic and exposure-history diversity that was represented.

Genomic DNA (from each subset) was split evenly across several immunoSEQ plates. Measured with immunoSEQ multiplex PCR; TCRdb has only the in-frame clones, and not every one. The table lists about 490,000 clones, approximately 80% of them singletons. Germline V lookup: CDR1 SGHVS, CDR2 FQNEAQ. After removal of 5 bases from V and 4 bases from J, the junction contained 7 bases not matched to a gene. The CDR3 spans 15 residues. The source of this sequence is a middle-aged woman in good health. Some clones in this sample may be carry-over from other donors' samples. The sample comprised PBMCs. This chain joins TRBV7-8 and TRBJ1-1, with TRBD1 matching over 10 bases. The CDR3 bases are TGTGCCAGCAGCGCGCGGGACAGGGGTGGCACTGAAGCTTTCTTT. Translation gives CASSARDRGGTEAFF.